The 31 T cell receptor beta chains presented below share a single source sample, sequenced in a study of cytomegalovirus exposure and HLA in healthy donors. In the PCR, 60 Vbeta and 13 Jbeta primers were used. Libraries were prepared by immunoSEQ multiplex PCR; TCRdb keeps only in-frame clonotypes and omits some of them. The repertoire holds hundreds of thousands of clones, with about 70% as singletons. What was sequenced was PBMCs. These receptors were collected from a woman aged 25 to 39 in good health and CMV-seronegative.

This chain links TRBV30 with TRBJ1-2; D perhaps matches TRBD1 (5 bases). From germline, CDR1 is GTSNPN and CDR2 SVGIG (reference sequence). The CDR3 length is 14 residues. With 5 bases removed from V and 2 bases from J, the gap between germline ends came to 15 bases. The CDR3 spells CAWEGEDGNYGYTF. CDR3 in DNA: TGTGCCTGGGAAGGGGAGGACGGGAACTATGGCTACACCTTC.

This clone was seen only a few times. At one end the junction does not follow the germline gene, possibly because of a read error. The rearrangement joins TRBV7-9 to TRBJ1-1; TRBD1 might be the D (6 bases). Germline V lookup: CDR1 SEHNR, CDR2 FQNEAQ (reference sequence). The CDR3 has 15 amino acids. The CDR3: CSSSQGPGRKTEAFF. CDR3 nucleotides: TGTTCCAGCAGCCAGGGGCCGGGACGGAAGACTGAAGCTTTCTTT.

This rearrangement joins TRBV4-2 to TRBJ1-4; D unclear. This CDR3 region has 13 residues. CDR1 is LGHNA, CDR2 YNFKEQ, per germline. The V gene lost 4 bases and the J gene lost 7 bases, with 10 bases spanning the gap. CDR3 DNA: TGTGCCAGCAGCCTTCAACGCGTTGAAAAACTGTTTTTT. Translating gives CASSLQRVEKLFF.

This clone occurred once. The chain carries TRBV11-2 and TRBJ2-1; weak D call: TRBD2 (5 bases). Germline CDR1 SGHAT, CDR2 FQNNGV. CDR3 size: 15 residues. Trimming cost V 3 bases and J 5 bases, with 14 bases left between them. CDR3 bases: TGTGCCAGCAGCTTCCCCAAGGACTCTCACAATGAGCAGTTCTTC. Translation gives CASSFPKDSHNEQFF.

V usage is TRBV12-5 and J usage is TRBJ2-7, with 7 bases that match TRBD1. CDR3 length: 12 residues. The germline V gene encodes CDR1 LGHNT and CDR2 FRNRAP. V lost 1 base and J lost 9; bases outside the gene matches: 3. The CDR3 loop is CASGLERGRQYF. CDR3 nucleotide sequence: TGTGCTAGTGGTTTGGAGAGGGGGCGGCAGTACTTC.

DNA for the CDR3: TGTGCCAGCAGTCCTAGGAGTTCGGGAAACACCATATATTTT. Protein sequence: CASSPRSSGNTIYF. V gene TRBV6-1 combines with J gene TRBJ1-3; the D is unclear. Trimming took 5 bases from V and 4 from J, leaving 12 bases between them. Per germline, CDR1 MNHNS and CDR2 SASEGT. The CDR3 loop spans 14 amino acids.

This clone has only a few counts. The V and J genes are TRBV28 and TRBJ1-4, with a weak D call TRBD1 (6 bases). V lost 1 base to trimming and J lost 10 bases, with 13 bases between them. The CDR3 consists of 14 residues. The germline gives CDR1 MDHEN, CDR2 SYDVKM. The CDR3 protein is CASSLSGTLLKLFF. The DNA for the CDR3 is TGTGCCAGCAGTTTATCCGGGACACTCCTAAAACTGTTTTTT.

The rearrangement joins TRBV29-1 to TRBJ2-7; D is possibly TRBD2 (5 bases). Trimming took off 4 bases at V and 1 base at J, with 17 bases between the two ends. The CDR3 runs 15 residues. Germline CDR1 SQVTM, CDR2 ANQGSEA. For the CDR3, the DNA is TGCAGCGTTGTTCGCGGGTCAGGCGTTTCCTACGAGCAGTACTTC. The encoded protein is CSVVRGSGVSYEQYF.

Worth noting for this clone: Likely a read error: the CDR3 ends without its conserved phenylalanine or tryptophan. CDR3 in amino acids: CASSPSGPGFGTEAFL. For the CDR3, the DNA is TGTGCCAGCAGCCCATCCGGGCCAGGGTTCGGGACTGAAGCTTTCTTG. The chain recombines TRBV7-6 with TRBJ1-1; D is perhaps TRBD1 (5 bases). The CDR3 has 16 residues. Germline V gives CDR1 SGHVS, CDR2 FNYEAQ. V lost 5 bases, J lost 5 bases, and 21 bases lay in between.

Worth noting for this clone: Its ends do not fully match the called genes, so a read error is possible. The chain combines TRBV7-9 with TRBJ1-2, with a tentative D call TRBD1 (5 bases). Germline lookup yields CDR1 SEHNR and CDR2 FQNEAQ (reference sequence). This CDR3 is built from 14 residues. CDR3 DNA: TGTTCCAGCAGCTTACACAGGACCACCTATGGCTACACCTTC. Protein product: CSSSLHRTTYGYTF.

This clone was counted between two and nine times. CDR3: CASNGDLGNYGYTF. The DNA of the CDR3 is TGTGCCAGCAACGGGGACTTGGGTAACTATGGCTACACCTTC. The rearrangement links TRBV2 to TRBJ1-2; weak D call: TRBD1 (5 bases). V lost 7 bases and J 1 base, leaving 13 bases between the germline ends. This CDR3 contains 14 residues. The germline CDR1 and CDR2 sequences are SNHLY and FYNNEI.

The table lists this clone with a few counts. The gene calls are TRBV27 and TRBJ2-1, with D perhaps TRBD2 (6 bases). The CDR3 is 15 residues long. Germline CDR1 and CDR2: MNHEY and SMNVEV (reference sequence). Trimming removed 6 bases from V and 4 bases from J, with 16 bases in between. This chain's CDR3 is CASRPGTPLYNEQFF. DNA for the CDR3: TGTGCCAGCAGACCCGGGACTCCTCTTTACAATGAGCAGTTCTTC.

This CDR3 reads CASGRLVYEQYF. The DNA for the CDR3 is TGTGCCAGCGGAAGACTAGTCTACGAGCAGTACTTC. The rearrangement uses TRBV2 and TRBJ2-7; possibly TRBD2 for D (6 bases). CDR3 size: 12 residues. Trimming cost V 8 bases and J 3 bases, with 11 bases left between them. CDR1 is SNHLY, CDR2 FYNNEI, per germline.

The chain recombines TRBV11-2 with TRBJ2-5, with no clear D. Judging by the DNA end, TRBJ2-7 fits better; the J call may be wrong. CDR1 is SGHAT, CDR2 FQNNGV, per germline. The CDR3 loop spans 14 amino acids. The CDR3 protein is CASSLSAEAYEQYF. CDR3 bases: TGTGCCAGCAGCCTTTCGGCGGAAGCCTACGAGCAGTACTTC.

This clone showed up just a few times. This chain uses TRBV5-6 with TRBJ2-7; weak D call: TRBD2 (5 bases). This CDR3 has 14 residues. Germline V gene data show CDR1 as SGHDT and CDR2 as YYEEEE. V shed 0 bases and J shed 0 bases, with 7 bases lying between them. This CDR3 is CASSLAGYSYEQYF. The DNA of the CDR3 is TGTGCCAGCAGCTTGGCGGGGTACTCCTACGAGCAGTACTTC.

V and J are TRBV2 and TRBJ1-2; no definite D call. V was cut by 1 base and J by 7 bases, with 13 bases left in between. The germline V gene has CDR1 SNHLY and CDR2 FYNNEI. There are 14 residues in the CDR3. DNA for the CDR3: TGTGCCAGCAGTGAAGAGGCGGGGAGCATTGGCTACACCTTC. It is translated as CASSEEAGSIGYTF.

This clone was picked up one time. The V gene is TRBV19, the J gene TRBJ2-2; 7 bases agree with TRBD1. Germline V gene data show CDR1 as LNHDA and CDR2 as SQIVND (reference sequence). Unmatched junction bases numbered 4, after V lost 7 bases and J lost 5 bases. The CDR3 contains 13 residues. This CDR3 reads CASNEQGTGELFF. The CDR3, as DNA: TGTGCCAGTAACGAACAGGGGACCGGGGAGCTGTTTTTT.

CDR3 sequence (DNA): TGTGCCATTAGCGGGGACTCCTACGAGCAGTACTTC. Protein sequence: CAISGDSYEQYF. This sequence joins TRBV7-9 and TRBJ2-7; 8 nucleotides align to TRBD2. V shed 10 bases and J 0 bases; nucleotides not matched to a gene: 2. This CDR3 contains 12 residues. Germline assignment: CDR1 SEHNR and CDR2 FQNEAQ (reference sequence). Combining the CDR3 with reference TRBV7-9 and TRBJ2-7 gives the whole variable domain DTGVSQNPRHKITKRGQNVTFRCDPISEHNRLYWYRQTLGQGPEFLTYFQNEAQLEKSRLLSDRFSAERPKGSFSTLEIQRTEQGDSAMYLCAISGDSYEQYFGPGTRLTVT.

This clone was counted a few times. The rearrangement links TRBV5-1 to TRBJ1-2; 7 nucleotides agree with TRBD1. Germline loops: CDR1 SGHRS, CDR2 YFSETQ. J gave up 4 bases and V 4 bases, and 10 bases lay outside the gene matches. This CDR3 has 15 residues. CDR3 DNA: TGCGCCAGCAGCGAATTTCCGGGACAGTCCTATGGCTACACCTTC. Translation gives CASSEFPGQSYGYTF. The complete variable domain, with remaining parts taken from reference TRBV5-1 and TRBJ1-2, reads KAGVTQTPRYLIKTRGQQVTLSCSPISGHRSVSWYQQTPGQGLQFLFEYFSETQRNKGNFPGRFSGRQFSNSRSEMNVSTLELGDSALYLCASSEFPGQSYGYTFGSGTRLTVV.

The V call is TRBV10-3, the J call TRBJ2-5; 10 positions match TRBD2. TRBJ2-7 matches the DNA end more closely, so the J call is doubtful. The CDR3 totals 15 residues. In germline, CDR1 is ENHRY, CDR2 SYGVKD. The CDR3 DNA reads TGTGCCATCAGGGGAGTAGCGGGGGGCCGGGGCGAGCAGTACTTC. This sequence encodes CAIRGVAGGRGEQYF.

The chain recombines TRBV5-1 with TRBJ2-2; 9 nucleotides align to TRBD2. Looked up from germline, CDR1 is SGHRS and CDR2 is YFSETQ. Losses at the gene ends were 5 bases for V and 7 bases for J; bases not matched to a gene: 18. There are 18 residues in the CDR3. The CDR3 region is CASSPLSGSLQGHGELFF. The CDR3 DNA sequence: TGCGCCAGCAGTCCACTTAGCGGGAGTCTCCAAGGTCACGGGGAGCTGTTTTTT.

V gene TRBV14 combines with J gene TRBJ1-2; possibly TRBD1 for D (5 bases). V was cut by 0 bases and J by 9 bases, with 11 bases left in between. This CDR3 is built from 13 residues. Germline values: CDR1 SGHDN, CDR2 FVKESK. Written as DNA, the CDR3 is TGTGCCAGCAGCCAAGAAGTACAGGCCCGCTACACCTTC. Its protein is CASSQEVQARYTF.

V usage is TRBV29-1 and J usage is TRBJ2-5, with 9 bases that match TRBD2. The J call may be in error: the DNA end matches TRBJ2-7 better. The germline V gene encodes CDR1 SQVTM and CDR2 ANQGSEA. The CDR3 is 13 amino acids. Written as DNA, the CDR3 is TGCAGCGTTGGTGGGATAGCGGGAGCCGAGCAGTACTTC. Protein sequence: CSVGGIAGAEQYF.

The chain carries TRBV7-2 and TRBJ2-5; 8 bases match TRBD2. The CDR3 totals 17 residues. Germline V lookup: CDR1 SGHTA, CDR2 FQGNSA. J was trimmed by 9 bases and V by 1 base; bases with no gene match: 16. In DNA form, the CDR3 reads TGTGCCAGCAGCTTAGGAGGCGGGGGGTTGGGTCGGGAGGCCCAGTACTTC. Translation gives CASSLGGGGLGREAQYF.

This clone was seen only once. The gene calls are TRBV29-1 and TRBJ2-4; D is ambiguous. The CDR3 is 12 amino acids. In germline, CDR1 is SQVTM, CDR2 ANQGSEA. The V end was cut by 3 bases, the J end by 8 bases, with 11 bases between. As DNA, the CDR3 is TGCAGCGTTGATACCGGGTCCGACATTCAGTACTTC. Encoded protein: CSVDTGSDIQYF.

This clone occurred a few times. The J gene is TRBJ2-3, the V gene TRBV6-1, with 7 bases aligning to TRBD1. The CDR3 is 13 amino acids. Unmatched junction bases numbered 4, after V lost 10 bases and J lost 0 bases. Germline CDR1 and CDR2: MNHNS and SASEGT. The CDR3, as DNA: TGTGCCATCGGGACAGCTAGCACAGATACGCAGTATTTT. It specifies CAIGTASTDTQYF.

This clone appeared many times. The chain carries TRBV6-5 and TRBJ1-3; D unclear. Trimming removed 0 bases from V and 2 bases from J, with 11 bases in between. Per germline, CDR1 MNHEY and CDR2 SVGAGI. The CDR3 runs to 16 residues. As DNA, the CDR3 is TGTGCCAGCAGTTACTCGACGACACCACCTGGAAACACCATATATTTT. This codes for CASSYSTTPPGNTIYF.

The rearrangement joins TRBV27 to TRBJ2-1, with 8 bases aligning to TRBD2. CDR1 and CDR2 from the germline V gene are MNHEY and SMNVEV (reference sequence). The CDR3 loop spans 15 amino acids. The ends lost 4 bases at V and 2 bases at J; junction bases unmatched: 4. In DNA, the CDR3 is TGTGCCAGCAGTTGGGCAGCGGGGGCCTACAATGAGCAGTTCTTC. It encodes CASSWAAGAYNEQFF.

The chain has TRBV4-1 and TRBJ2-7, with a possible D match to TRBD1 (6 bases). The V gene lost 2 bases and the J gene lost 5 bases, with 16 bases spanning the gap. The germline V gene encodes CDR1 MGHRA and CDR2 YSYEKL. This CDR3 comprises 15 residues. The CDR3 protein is CASSQPARGVHEQYF. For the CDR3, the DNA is TGCGCCAGCAGCCAACCTGCCAGGGGAGTCCACGAGCAGTACTTC.

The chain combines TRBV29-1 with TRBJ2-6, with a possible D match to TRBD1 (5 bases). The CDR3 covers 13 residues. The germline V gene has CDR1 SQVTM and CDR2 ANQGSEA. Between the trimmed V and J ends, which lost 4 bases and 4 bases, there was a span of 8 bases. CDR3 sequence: CSVAGPGANVLTF. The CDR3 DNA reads TGCAGCGTTGCAGGGCCCGGGGCCAACGTCCTGACTTTC.

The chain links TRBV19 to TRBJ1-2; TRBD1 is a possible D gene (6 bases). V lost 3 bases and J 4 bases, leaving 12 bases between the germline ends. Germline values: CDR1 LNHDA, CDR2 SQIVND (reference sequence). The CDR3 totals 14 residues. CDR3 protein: CASSMRRTVYGYTF. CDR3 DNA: TGTGCCAGTAGTATGCGACGGACAGTCTATGGCTACACCTTC. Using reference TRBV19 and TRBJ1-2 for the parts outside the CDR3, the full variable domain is DGGITQSPKYLFRKEGQNVTLSCEQNLNHDAMYWYRQDPGQGLRLIYYSQIVNDFQKGDIAEGYSVSREKKESFPLTVTSAQKNPTAFYLCASSMRRTVYGYTFGSGTRLTVV.